This is a list of T cell receptor beta chains from one sample in a study of human thymus T cells. Here immunoSEQ multiplex PCR was the method, and the copy in TCRdb shows in-frame clones only, minus some. Among roughly 77,000 clones, approximately 95% were seen once, and the ten largest hold approximately 0.031%. The sample consisted of thymus tissue. The source of these receptors is a girl younger than two with a congenital heart defect but otherwise immunologically healthy. Both conserved end residues are part of each CDR3. Fields, in order: V gene, D gene, J gene, clone size, CDR3 DNA, CDR3 protein. D genes are given only for firm matches. Where a row states a size, it is once, few, many or the class of an expanded clone; other rows omit it.

V: TRBV29-1; D: NA; J: TRBJ2-5; size: NA; DNA: TGCAGCGTTGCACCGGACGGCGAGAGGGTTGGAGAGACCCAGTACTTC; CDR3: CSVAPDGERVGETQYF
V: TRBV2; D: TRBD2; J: TRBJ2-1; size: NA; DNA: TGTGCCAGCGGGGGAGGGGAAGCCAATGAGCAGTTCTTC; CDR3: CASGGGEANEQFF
V: TRBV18; D: TRBD2; J: TRBJ2-1; size: NA; DNA: TGTGCCAGCTCACCAAGGGCTAGCGGGGGCTGCTCCTACAATGAGCAGTTCTTC; CDR3: CASSPRASGGCSYNEQFF
V: TRBV5-4; D: NA; J: TRBJ2-2; size: NA; DNA: TGTGCCAGCAGCTTGTGGGGTGGGGCCGGGGAGCTGTTTTTT; CDR3: CASSLWGGAGELFF
V: TRBV7-2; D: TRBD1; J: TRBJ1-2; size: few; DNA: TGTGCCAGCAGCACCCGACAGGGTGACTACACCTTC; CDR3: CASSTRQGDYTF
V: TRBV7-9; D: NA; J: TRBJ2-3; size: NA; DNA: TGTGCCAGCAGCCACTCCGTGGGGGTAATAAGGACTTATACAGATACGCAGTATTTT; CDR3: CASSHSVGVIRTYTDTQYF
V: TRBV9; D: NA; J: TRBJ2-1; size: once; DNA: TGTGCCAGCATCACGGGATCCCACTACAATGAGCAGTTCTTC; CDR3: CASITGSHYNEQFF
V: TRBV14; D: NA; J: TRBJ2-7; size: NA; DNA: TGTGCCAGCAGCCAAGAAAGGGTACTCCGACAGTCCTACGAGCAGTACTTC; CDR3: CASSQERVLRQSYEQYF
V: TRBV25-1; D: TRBD2; J: TRBJ2-1; size: NA; DNA: TGTGCCAGCAGTGAATTCCAACTAGCGGGAGGGCCTGGTGAGCAGTTCTTC; CDR3: CASSEFQLAGGPGEQFF
V: TRBV28; D: NA; J: TRBJ1-2; size: NA; DNA: TGTGCCAGCACCCCATGGGGGGGAAATGGCTACACCTTC; CDR3: CASTPWGGNGYTF
V: TRBV27; D: NA; J: TRBJ1-1; size: NA; DNA: TGTGCCAGCAGTTTGCGGTTTACCCGAAACCTTTTCTCGCTGGCGAACACTGAAGCTTTCTTT; CDR3: CASSLRFTRNLFSLANTEAFF
V: TRBV28; D: TRBD1; J: TRBJ2-1; size: NA; DNA: TGTGCCAGCATCAACCTCCCACCGGGACAGGGGGCGCTTAGCTCCTACAATGAGCAGTTCTTC; CDR3: CASINLPPGQGALSSYNEQFF
V: TRBV5-6; D: NA; J: TRBJ1-4; size: NA; DNA: TGTGCCAGCAGCCGGGCGGGGCCGGAGGATGAAAAACTGTTTTTT; CDR3: CASSRAGPEDEKLFF
V: TRBV7-9; D: NA; J: TRBJ2-1; size: NA; DNA: TGTGCCAGCAGCTTACAAGGGTCCCATGAGGGTCATGAGCAGTTCTTC; CDR3: CASSLQGSHEGHEQFF
V: TRBV10-1; D: TRBD1; J: TRBJ2-1; size: NA; DNA: TGCGCCAGCAGTCGTTGTTTGGGACAGGGCCCTAATGAGCAGTTCTTC; CDR3: CASSRCLGQGPNEQFF
V: TRBV11-2; D: TRBD2; J: TRBJ2-1; size: NA; DNA: TGTGCCAGCAGCTTAGGGACGACTAGCGGAGCCTACAATGAGCAGTTCTTC; CDR3: CASSLGTTSGAYNEQFF